The 16 T cell receptor beta chains in this list originate from one sample, sequenced in a study of OX40 agonist ivuxolimab in advanced cancers. Some clones are missing from TCRdb's copy, which holds only in-frame ones; the method was immunoSEQ multiplex PCR. Here the sample spans about 35,000 clones, around 80% being singletons. The sequences come from CD4+ or CD8+ T cells sorted from blood, collected in a trial of the OX40 agonist ivuxolimab. Every receptor here comes from an adult with an advanced solid tumor such as melanoma, head and neck, liver or kidney cancer.

This chain connects TRBV6-1 to TRBJ1-6; tentative D call: TRBD1 (5 bases). Germline V CDR1 and CDR2: MNHNS, SASEGT. CDR3 size: 15 residues. Trimming removed 6 bases at V and 10 bases at J, with 19 bases between. CDR3 coding DNA: TGTGCCAGCAGCCGACCCGGGACGGATTTCTCACCCCTCCACTTT. Translating gives CASSRPGTDFSPLHF.

As DNA, the CDR3 is TGTGCCAGTAGTATGGCCGCAGGACCGTCCGGCTATGGCTACACCTTC. Protein sequence: CASSMAAGPSGYGYTF. The genes are TRBV19 and TRBJ1-2; D ambiguous. The V end was cut by 3 bases, the J end by 4 bases, with 18 bases between. Germline V gene data show CDR1 as LNHDA and CDR2 as SQIVND (reference sequence). The CDR3 has 16 residues.

J is TRBJ2-6 and V is TRBV11-3; TRBD1 matches at 10 bases. This CDR3 is 17 amino acids long. The germline CDR1 and CDR2 sequences are SGHNT and YENEEA. J gave up 3 bases and V 5 bases, and 7 bases lay outside the gene matches. The CDR3 DNA reads as TGTGCCAGCAGCCCCGGGACAGGGGCCGGTGGGGCCAACGTCCTGACTTTC. This translates into CASSPGTGAGGANVLTF. The full variable domain, rest sourced from reference TRBV11-3 and TRBJ2-6, is EAGVVQSPRYKIIEKKQPVAFWCNPISGHNTLYWYLQNLGQGPELLIRYENEEAVDDSQLPKDRFSAERLKGVDSTLKIQPAELGDSAVYLCASSPGTGAGGANVLTFGAGSRLTVL.

V usage is TRBV6-6 and J usage is TRBJ2-1; 11 nucleotides agree with TRBD2. The CDR3 is made up of 15 amino acids. Unmatched junction bases numbered 8, after V lost 4 bases and J lost 9 bases. Germline CDR1 and CDR2: MNHNY and SVGAGI (reference sequence). In DNA form, the CDR3 reads TGTGCCAGCAGTTCCGATAGCGGGGGGGCGGGTGAGCAGTTCTTC. As protein: CASSSDSGGAGEQFF.

This clone was seen a handful of times. The gene calls are TRBV7-8 and TRBJ2-7; D perhaps matches TRBD1 (8 bases). This CDR3 comprises 13 residues. The V gene's germline CDR1 is SGHVS and CDR2 FQNEAQ. V lost 5 bases and J 5 bases, leaving 13 bases between the germline ends. The CDR3 nucleotides read TGTGCCAGCAGCCCAACAGGGGGGGACGAGCAGTACTTC. Encoded protein: CASSPTGGDEQYF.

This clone was detected a few times. Other DNA sequences in this sample translate to the same CDR3. The chain recombines TRBV20-1 with TRBJ1-1, with unresolved D. The CDR3 has 11 amino acids. Deletions cut 0 bases from V and 2 bases from J, with 1 base between. Germline V lookup: CDR1 DFQATT, CDR2 SNEGSKA (reference sequence). CDR3 residues: CSARDNTEAFF. In DNA, the CDR3 is TGCAGTGCTAGAGACAACACTGAAGCTTTCTTT.

This CDR3 reads CASSYSSGGTYNEQFF. Written as DNA, the CDR3 is TGTGCCAGCAGTTACTCTAGCGGGGGCACCTACAATGAGCAGTTCTTC. This chain connects TRBV6-5 to TRBJ2-1; 9 bases match TRBD2. Germline V gene sequence: CDR1 MNHEY, CDR2 SVGAGI. The CDR3 runs to 16 residues. The junction had 2 bases not matched to a gene; V was cut back by 0 bases and J by 2 bases.

This chain uses TRBV9 with TRBJ2-3, with 11 positions matching TRBD2. This CDR3 comprises 16 residues. CDR1 and CDR2 (germline): SGDLS, YYNGEE. Unmatched junction bases numbered 7, after V lost 1 base and J lost 6 bases. The CDR3 is CASSVKASGGMDTQYF. In DNA, the CDR3 is TGTGCCAGCAGCGTAAAGGCTAGCGGGGGGATGGATACGCAGTATTTT. Supplemented by reference TRBV9 and TRBJ2-3, the full variable domain reads DSGVTQTPKHLITATGQRVTLRCSPRSGDLSVYWYQQSLDQGLQFLIQYYNGEERAKGNILERFSAQQFPDLHSELNLSSLELGDSALYFCASSVKASGGMDTQYFGPGTRLTVL.

This clone was detected once. As DNA, the CDR3 is TGTGCCAGCAGCGGGGGACAAATCACAGATACGCAGTATTTT. This gives the protein CASSGGQITDTQYF. The V call is TRBV5-6, the J call TRBJ2-3, with D maybe TRBD1 (6 bases). V was clipped by 4 bases and J by 2 bases, with 11 bases between them. This CDR3 region has 14 residues. Germline values: CDR1 SGHDT, CDR2 YYEEEE.

The rearrangement uses TRBV2 and TRBJ1-5, with a tentative D call TRBD1 (5 bases). Trimming took off 0 bases at V and 5 bases at J, with 29 bases between the two ends. Germline V gene lookup returns CDR1 SNHLY and CDR2 FYNNEI. This CDR3 has 21 residues. The CDR3 coding sequence is TGTGCCAGCAGTGAAGCGCTTCGGGTTTTTCGAGGGGTCAGGCCCCATCAGCCCCAGCATTTT. Amino acid sequence: CASSEALRVFRGVRPHQPQHF.

This chain uses TRBV7-6 with TRBJ2-2; D is ambiguous. This CDR3 contains 11 residues. The germline V gene has CDR1 SGHVS and CDR2 FNYEAQ. Trimming removed 4 bases at V and 3 bases at J, with 0 bases between. CDR3 sequence: CASSYTGELFF. In nucleotides, the CDR3 is TGTGCCAGCAGCTACACCGGGGAGCTGTTTTTT.

V and J are TRBV10-1 and TRBJ1-2; tentative D call: TRBD1 (6 bases). CDR1 and CDR2 from the germline V gene are WNHNN and SYGVQD (reference sequence). Trimming pared 6 bases from V and 3 bases from J, leaving 14 bases between. CDR3 size: 14 residues. The CDR3 loop reads CASRPGADYYGYTF. The CDR3 region has the DNA TGCGCCAGCAGGCCAGGGGCAGATTACTATGGCTACACCTTC.

This clone showed up just once. This chain joins TRBV11-2 and TRBJ2-3; TRBD2 is a possible D gene (5 bases). Germline V gives CDR1 SGHAT, CDR2 FQNNGV. V lost 5 bases to trimming and J lost 5 bases, with 17 bases between them. There are 15 residues in the CDR3. The CDR3 loop is CASSVTGRRVDTQYF. CDR3 coding DNA: TGTGCCAGCAGCGTTACGGGGAGACGGGTAGATACGCAGTATTTT. The complete variable domain, with remaining parts taken from reference TRBV11-2 and TRBJ2-3, reads EAGVAQSPRYKIIEKRQSVAFWCNPISGHATLYWYQQILGQGPKLLIQFQNNGVVDDSQLPKDRFSAERLKGVDSTLKIQPAKLEDSAVYLCASSVTGRRVDTQYFGPGTRLTVL.

CDR3 sequence (DNA): TGTGCCAGCTCACCTTCCACCGGGACAGGGGGCGTTAAGAACACTGAAGCTTTCTTT. It encodes CASSPSTGTGGVKNTEAFF. This sequence joins TRBV18 and TRBJ1-1; 12 positions match TRBD1. This CDR3 is built from 19 residues. V trimming: 3 bases; J trimming: 1 base; junction bases outside the gene matches: 12. Germline-derived CDR1 and CDR2 are KGHSH and LQKENI.

The chain has TRBV6-1 and TRBJ2-5, with 9 bases matching TRBD1. This CDR3 comprises 13 residues. Germline CDR1 and CDR2: MNHNS and SASEGT. V shed 8 bases, J shed 5 bases, and the junction held 6 bases outside the gene matches. CDR3 coding DNA: TGTGCCAGCCAAAACAGGGGGCAGGAGACCCAGTACTTC. Its protein is CASQNRGQETQYF.

The chain couples TRBV6-6 to TRBJ1-5; possible D gene TRBD1, 5 bases. Looked up from germline, CDR1 is MNHNY and CDR2 is SVGAGI (reference sequence). This CDR3 spans 14 amino acids. V lost 7 bases to trimming and J lost 2 bases, with 12 bases between them. The CDR3 region has the DNA TGTGCCAGCACCGCCAGCAGGGGCAATCAGCCCCAGCATTTT. This sequence encodes CASTASRGNQPQHF.